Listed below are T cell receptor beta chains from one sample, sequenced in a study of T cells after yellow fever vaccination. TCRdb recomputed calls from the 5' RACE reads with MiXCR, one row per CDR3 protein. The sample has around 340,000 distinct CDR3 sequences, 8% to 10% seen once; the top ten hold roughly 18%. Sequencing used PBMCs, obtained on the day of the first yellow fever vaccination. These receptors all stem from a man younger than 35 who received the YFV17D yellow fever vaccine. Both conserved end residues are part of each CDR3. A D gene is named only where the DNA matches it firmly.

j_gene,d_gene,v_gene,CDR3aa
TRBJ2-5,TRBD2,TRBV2,CASTAGGKETQYF
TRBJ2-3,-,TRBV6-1,CASSPPLWRGTEADTQYF
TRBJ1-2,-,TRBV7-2,CASTPLLYGYTF
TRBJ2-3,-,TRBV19,CASQADTQYF
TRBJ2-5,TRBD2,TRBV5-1,CASVPGLAGGQETQYF
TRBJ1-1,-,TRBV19,CASIRGKAFF
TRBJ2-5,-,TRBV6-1,CASRAEWGVQETQYF
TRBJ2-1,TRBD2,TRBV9,CASSALAGSYNEQFF
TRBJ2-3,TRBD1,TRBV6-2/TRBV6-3,CASSSWTGQPDTQYF
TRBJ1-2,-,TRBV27,CASSPDSLSNYGYTF
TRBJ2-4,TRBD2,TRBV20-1,CSARDTSGLQYF
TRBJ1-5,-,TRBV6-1,CASSERGHDNQPQHF
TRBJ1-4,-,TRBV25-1,CASSEGNAEKLFF
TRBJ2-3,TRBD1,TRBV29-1,CSVGRRGNRGSADTQYF
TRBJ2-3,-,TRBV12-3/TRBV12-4,CASSPTDTQYF
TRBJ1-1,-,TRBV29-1,CSVAGYTEAFF
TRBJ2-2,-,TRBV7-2,CASRAFMGAGTGELFF
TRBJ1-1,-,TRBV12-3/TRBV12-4,CASSLRRAYTEAFF
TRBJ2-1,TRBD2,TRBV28,CASKLPGLNNEQFF
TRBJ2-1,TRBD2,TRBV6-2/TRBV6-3,CASSFRTSGPSYNEQFF
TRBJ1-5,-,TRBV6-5,CASSYGRGNQPQHF
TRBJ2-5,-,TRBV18,CASSLNTPSGGGVAETQYF